One and the same sample provided the 30 T cell receptor beta chains below, sequenced in a study of T cells after yellow fever vaccination. MiXCR, run by TCRdb on the 5' RACE reads, gives a single entry per CDR3 protein. The profile shows 150,000 to 200,000 distinct CDR3 sequences, over 7% of them singletons. Material: CD8+ T cells sorted from PBMCs, obtained 45 days after the yellow fever booster vaccination. These receptors were collected from a man in his late teens or twenties who received the YFV17D yellow fever vaccine.

The rearrangement joins TRBV19 to TRBJ2-1; D ambiguous. Germline V lookup: CDR1 LNHDA, CDR2 SQIVND (reference sequence). This CDR3 spans 14 amino acids. Trimming cost V 8 bases and J 4 bases, with 15 bases left between them. CDR3 sequence reads: CASALESLYNEQFF. The CDR3 region has the DNA TGTGCCAGTGCCCTAGAGAGCCTATACAATGAGCAGTTCTTC.

This chain joins TRBV7-3 and TRBJ1-1, with D possibly matching TRBD1 (6 bases). This CDR3 is 13 amino acids long. V was pared by 0 bases and J by 6 bases, with 8 bases between. Germline lookup yields CDR1 SGHTA and CDR2 FQGTGA. The CDR3 DNA reads TGTGCCAGCAGCTTAACCGGACAGTCTGAAGCTTTCTTT. It encodes CASSLTGQSEAFF.

The sample holds a few counts of this clonotype. The chain combines TRBV20-1 with TRBJ1-1, with D tentatively TRBD1 (5 bases). Trimming took 2 bases from V and 2 from J, leaving 15 bases between them. The CDR3 sequence is 15 residues long. CDR1 is DFQATT and CDR2 is SNEGSKA in the germline V gene (reference sequence). The CDR3: CSARQGSLSNTEAFF. The DNA of the CDR3 is TGCAGTGCTAGACAGGGATCCCTCAGTAACACTGAAGCTTTCTTT.

In its sample, this clonotype was seen a few times. This rearrangement joins TRBV5-5 to TRBJ2-1, with D perhaps assigned TRBD1 or TRBD2 (5 bases each). Germline CDR1 reads SGHKS; CDR2 reads YYEKEE (reference sequence). Trimming pared 4 bases from V and 6 bases from J, leaving 17 bases between. The CDR3 spans 15 residues. As DNA, the CDR3 is TGTGCCAGCAGCAAACAGGCCCCCCGGGGCAATGAGCAGTTCTTC. As protein: CASSKQAPRGNEQFF.

This clonotype was seen a few times. The rearrangement links TRBV7-2 to TRBJ1-4; 11 positions agree with TRBD1. V shed 1 base and J 0 bases; nucleotides not matched to a gene: 4. Germline V gene lookup returns CDR1 SGHTA and CDR2 FQGNSA. The CDR3 has 18 residues. The CDR3 DNA reads as TGTGCCAGCAGCTTAGGGCCGGGACAGGGGGCAACTAATGAAAAACTGTTTTTT. As protein: CASSLGPGQGATNEKLFF.

This rearrangement joins TRBV24-1 to TRBJ2-2; 12 bases map to TRBD1. The V gene's germline CDR1 is KGHDR and CDR2 SFDVKD. The CDR3 is 16 amino acids. V gave up 1 base and J gave up 7 bases; unmatched junction bases: 3. In DNA, the CDR3 is TGTGCCACCAGTGATTTTGGGACAGGGGGCCTCGGGGAGCTGTTTTTT. It yields the protein CATSDFGTGGLGELFF.

This clonotype showed up just a few times. This sequence joins TRBV4-1 and TRBJ1-1, with D possibly TRBD1 on 5 matching bases. Trimming stripped 2 bases from V and 8 bases from J, with 15 bases between. The CDR3 contains 14 residues. The germline gives CDR1 MGHRA, CDR2 YSYEKL. The CDR3 DNA follows: TGCGCCAGCAGCCAAAAAACGGGGGTAGAGGAAGCTTTCTTT. Amino acids: CASSQKTGVEEAFF.

Only a few counts were recorded for this clonotype. The chain uses TRBV5-8 and TRBJ1-5; a possible D gene is TRBD1 (6 bases). There are 15 residues in the CDR3. V was cut by 4 bases and J by 1 base, with 12 bases left in between. Germline V CDR1 and CDR2: SGHTS, YDEGEE. DNA of the CDR3: TGTGCCAGCAGCACTATCGGACAGAGCAATCAGCCCCAGCATTTT. Translated: CASSTIGQSNQPQHF.

This clonotype occurred a few times. The rearrangement links TRBV7-9 to TRBJ1-1; 9 nucleotides match TRBD1. V dropped 5 bases and J dropped 10; count of bases not matched to a gene: 11. The CDR3 totals 14 residues. CDR1 and CDR2 (germline): SEHNR, FQNEAQ (reference sequence). This CDR3 reads CASSTADGQGRAFF. The CDR3 coding sequence is TGTGCCAGCAGCACGGCAGACGGACAGGGGCGAGCTTTCTTT. Filled out from reference TRBV7-9 and TRBJ1-1, the complete variable domain reads DTGVSQNPRHKITKRGQNVTFRCDPISEHNRLYWYRQTLGQGPEFLTYFQNEAQLEKSRLLSDRFSAERPKGSFSTLEIQRTEQGDSAMYLCASSTADGQGRAFFGQGTRLTVV.

This clonotype was seen many times. This chain uses TRBV11-2 with TRBJ2-5, with unresolved D. Trimming pared 5 bases from V and 5 bases from J, leaving 12 bases between. The CDR3 consists of 13 residues. Germline V gene data show CDR1 as SGHAT and CDR2 as FQNNGV. The CDR3 DNA reads as TGTGCCAGCAGCCAAGGTGCGGCGGAGACCCAGTACTTC. This codes for CASSQGAAETQYF.

The J gene is TRBJ2-2, the V gene TRBV12-3 or TRBV12-4; D unclear. Trimming removed 8 bases from V and 0 bases from J, with 4 bases in between. This CDR3 spans 12 amino acids. The CDR3: CASLANTGELFF. The CDR3 nucleotides are TGTGCCAGCTTAGCGAACACCGGGGAGCTGTTTTTT.

A few counts support this clonotype. The chain recombines TRBV7-2 with TRBJ2-5; D possibly matches TRBD1 or TRBD2 (5 bases each). Looked up from germline, CDR1 is SGHTA and CDR2 is FQGNSA. The CDR3 has 14 residues. The V gene lost 3 bases and the J gene lost 2 bases, with 10 bases spanning the gap. DNA for the CDR3: TGTGCCAGCAGCTTTATATGGGGGCAAGAGACCCAGTACTTC. It translates to CASSFIWGQETQYF.

This clonotype was counted a few times. This rearrangement joins TRBV7-6 to TRBJ2-7; D remains unclear. V was cut by 5 bases and J by 2 bases, with 13 bases left in between. The CDR3 spans 14 residues. Germline V gene lookup returns CDR1 SGHVS and CDR2 FNYEAQ. The CDR3 region is CASSQDGRTYEQYF. The CDR3, as DNA: TGTGCCAGCAGCCAGGACGGAAGGACCTACGAGCAGTACTTC. Complete variable domain (other parts from reference TRBV7-6 and TRBJ2-7): GAGVSQSPRYKVTKRGQDVALRCDPISGHVSLYWYRQALGQGPEFLTYFNYEAQQDKSGLPNDRFSAERPEGSISTLTIQRTEQRDSAMYRCASSQDGRTYEQYFGPGTRLTVT.

This clonotype has more than one count but fewer than ten. This sequence joins TRBV7-9 and TRBJ2-5; either TRBD1 or TRBD2 may fit D (5 bases each). Germline V CDR1 and CDR2: SEHNR, FQNEAQ (reference sequence). V was cut by 6 bases and J by 10 bases, with 21 bases left in between. The CDR3 extends over 14 amino acids. For the CDR3, the DNA is TGTGCCAGCAGTGGAGAGGGGCAGCCAGGGAGCCAGTACTTC. Encoded protein: CASSGEGQPGSQYF.

The chain joins TRBV19 to TRBJ1-1; 9 nucleotides agree with TRBD1. With V trimmed by 4 bases and J by 8 bases, 8 bases remained unmatched. Germline CDR1 and CDR2: LNHDA and SQIVND (reference sequence). This CDR3 is 14 amino acids long. The CDR3 sequence is CASSTKDRGDEAFF. The DNA of the CDR3 is TGTGCCAGTAGTACTAAAGACAGGGGGGACGAAGCTTTCTTT.

The table lists this clonotype with a few counts. CDR3 nucleotide sequence: TGTGCCATCAGTGAGTTCCCATTTAACTATGGCTACACCTTC. Encoded protein: CAISEFPFNYGYTF. The chain is built from TRBV10-3 and TRBJ1-2; D not certain. CDR1 is ENHRY, CDR2 SYGVKD, per germline. The CDR3 covers 14 residues. V lost 1 base to trimming and J lost 1 base, with 7 bases between them.

This clonotype has a count of ten or more. This chain uses TRBV10-3 with TRBJ2-1; TRBD2 aligns across 9 bases. Germline assignment: CDR1 ENHRY and CDR2 SYGVKD. CDR3 length: 16 amino acids. The V and J ends lost 0 bases and 9 bases, in that order; junction bases with no gene match: 9. In DNA, the CDR3 is TGTGCCATCAGTGAGTCAAGAGCGGGGGGTATGAGTGAGCAGTTCTTC. This gives the protein CAISESRAGGMSEQFF.

This clonotype showed up just a few times. V and J are TRBV7-2 and TRBJ1-1, with D possibly matching TRBD1 (5 bases). The CDR3 contains 13 residues. Germline CDR1 is SGHTA and CDR2 is FQGNSA. The ends were cut back, 7 bases at V and 1 base at J, with 10 bases in the middle. The CDR3 protein is CASNRRGNTEAFF. The CDR3 bases are TGTGCCAGCAACCGTAGGGGGAACACTGAAGCTTTCTTT.

The table lists this clonotype with a few counts. The CDR3 DNA sequence: TGTGCCAGCAGTTTGCTCCCAGACCGTCACAATGAGCAGTTCTTC. This translates into CASSLLPDRHNEQFF. The gene calls are TRBV27 and TRBJ2-1; unclear D gene. V lost 3 bases and J lost 5, with 14 bases in between. Per the germline V gene, CDR1 is MNHEY and CDR2 is SMNVEV (reference sequence). The CDR3 consists of 15 residues.

This sequence joins TRBV12-3 or TRBV12-4 and TRBJ2-3; perhaps TRBD2 as D (7 bases). Trimming removed 2 bases from V and 2 bases from J, with 11 bases in between. CDR3 size: 15 residues. The CDR3 loop is CASSLRGATTDTQYF. The CDR3 DNA reads TGTGCCAGCAGTTTACGGGGGGCCACCACAGATACGCAGTATTTT.

A few counts support this clonotype. This chain links TRBV6-2 or TRBV6-3 with TRBJ2-1, with D possibly being TRBD1 (5 bases). CDR1 and CDR2 from the germline V gene are MNHEY and SVGEGT. CDR3 length: 12 amino acids. The V end lost 2 bases, the J end lost 7 bases, and 6 bases lay between the germline ends. CDR3 coding DNA: TGTGCCAGCAGTTACCACAGGAATGAGCAGTTCTTC. It yields the protein CASSYHRNEQFF.

The table lists this clonotype with many counts. This rearrangement joins TRBV15 to TRBJ2-2; D is unresolved. The CDR3 loop spans 14 amino acids. Germline V gives CDR1 LNHNV, CDR2 YYDKDF (reference sequence). V lost 4 bases and J 0 bases, leaving 6 bases between the germline ends. CDR3 nucleotide sequence: TGTGCCACCAGCATGCAGACGAACACCGGGGAGCTGTTTTTT. This translates into CATSMQTNTGELFF.

The rearrangement links TRBV5-4 to TRBJ2-3, with TRBD2 matching 12 bases. The CDR3 extends over 15 amino acids. Per germline, CDR1 SGHNT and CDR2 YYREEE (reference sequence). The junction had 5 bases not matched to a gene; V was cut back by 5 bases and J by 4 bases. CDR3 nucleotides: TGTGCCAGCAGACCACTAGCGGGGGGTCCAGATACGCAGTATTTT. Its translation: CASRPLAGGPDTQYF.

V is TRBV7-9 and J is TRBJ2-2, with D maybe TRBD1 (6 bases). Germline values: CDR1 SEHNR, CDR2 FQNEAQ (reference sequence). CDR3 length equals 15 residues. Trimming removed 7 bases at V and 4 bases at J, with 16 bases between. The CDR3 DNA is TGTGCCAGCATCATTTCCGGGACATCCACCGGGGAGCTGTTTTTT. Its translation is CASIISGTSTGELFF. Based on the CDR3 plus reference TRBV7-9 and TRBJ2-2, the full variable domain is DTGVSQNPRHKITKRGQNVTFRCDPISEHNRLYWYRQTLGQGPEFLTYFQNEAQLEKSRLLSDRFSAERPKGSFSTLEIQRTEQGDSAMYLCASIISGTSTGELFFGEGSRLTVL.

The chain has TRBV28 and TRBJ2-7, with 9 positions matching TRBD2. The length of the CDR3 is 13 residues. V lost 5 bases to trimming and J lost 12 bases; unmatched junction nucleotides: 11. Germline CDR1 reads MDHEN; CDR2 reads SYDVKM. CDR3 DNA sequence: TGTGCCAGCAGTCCATCCTTCGCGGGAGGGCGGTACTTC. Its protein is CASSPSFAGGRYF. The full variable domain, completed using reference TRBV28 and TRBJ2-7, is DVKVTQSSRYLVKRTGEKVFLECVQDMDHENMFWYRQDPGLGLRLIYFSYDVKMKEKGDIPEGYSVSREKKERFSLILESASTNQTSMYLCASSPSFAGGRYFGPGTRLTVT.

The chain uses TRBV5-1 and TRBJ2-7; TRBD1 is a possible D gene (5 bases). This CDR3 region has 14 residues. With 0 bases removed from V and 3 bases from J, the gap between germline ends came to 10 bases. From germline, CDR1 is SGHRS and CDR2 YFSETQ. The CDR3 here is CASSLARQYYEQYF. The CDR3 bases are TGCGCCAGCAGCTTGGCCAGACAGTACTACGAGCAGTACTTC. Combining the CDR3 with reference TRBV5-1 and TRBJ2-7 gives the whole variable domain KAGVTQTPRYLIKTRGQQVTLSCSPISGHRSVSWYQQTPGQGLQFLFEYFSETQRNKGNFPGRFSGRQFSNSRSEMNVSTLELGDSALYLCASSLARQYYEQYFGPGTRLTVT.

This clonotype came up a few times. This chain uses TRBV20-1 with TRBJ2-3; TRBD2 aligns across 8 bases. Germline CDR1 DFQATT, CDR2 SNEGSKA (reference sequence). CDR3 size: 16 residues. V shed 6 bases, J shed 3 bases, and the junction held 14 bases outside the gene matches. CDR3: CSAPRPAGGLTDTQYF. CDR3 bases: TGCAGTGCCCCCCGCCCTGCGGGGGGCTTGACAGATACGCAGTATTTT.

This clonotype was seen more than once but under ten times. The genes are TRBV4-1 and TRBJ1-5; D unclear. This CDR3 has 13 residues. CDR1 is MGHRA and CDR2 is YSYEKL in the germline V gene. V lost 2 bases, J lost 4 bases, and 6 bases lay in between. The CDR3 sequence: CASSQLGNQPQHF. The CDR3 nucleotides read TGCGCCAGCAGCCAATTGGGGAATCAGCCCCAGCATTTT.

The V gene is TRBV24-1, the J gene TRBJ2-3; 10 nucleotides align to TRBD1. Germline CDR1 and CDR2: KGHDR and SFDVKD. Losses at the gene ends were 3 bases for V and 4 bases for J; bases not matched to a gene: 12. There are 18 residues in the CDR3. The CDR3 DNA is TGTGCCACCAGTGATCCATGGACAGGGGGGACCGCGGCAGATACGCAGTATTTT. Residues: CATSDPWTGGTAADTQYF.

V is TRBV15 and J is TRBJ1-1, with unresolved D. Germline values: CDR1 LNHNV, CDR2 YYDKDF (reference sequence). V gave up 1 base and J gave up 1 base, with 10 bases separating them. CDR3 size: 15 residues. The CDR3 region is CATSRVEGTNTEAFF. The CDR3 DNA follows: TGTGCCACCAGCAGAGTGGAGGGCACGAACACTGAAGCTTTCTTT.